This is a list of T cell receptor beta chains from one sample in a study of shared clonotypes between healthy human individuals. The repertoire was sequenced with immunoSEQ multiplex PCR; TCRdb's copy has only in-frame clones and lacks some. This sample yields approximately 980,000 clones, of which around 80% are seen a single time; nearly 1.5% belongs to the top ten. Source material: memory CD4+ T cells sorted from blood. Receptors originate from a man aged 18 to 29 in good health. The CDR3 runs from the conserved cysteine through the conserved F or W. The D gene is left open where the match is weak. A clone size is listed for some rows: how often the clone was seen (once, few, many), or a class if it is expanded.

V gene: TRBV28
D gene: TRBD1
J gene: TRBJ1-6
clone size: .
CDR3 protein: CASSSRDRGISPLHF
CDR3 DNA: TGTGCCAGCAGTAGTCGGGACAGGGGTATCTCACCCCTCCACTTT

V gene: TRBV2
D gene: .
J gene: TRBJ1-6
clone size: few
CDR3 protein: CASSWTGGSPLHF
CDR3 DNA: TGTGCCAGCAGTTGGACCGGGGGTTCACCCCTCCACTTT

V gene: TRBV6-1
D gene: TRBD1
J gene: TRBJ1-1
clone size: .
CDR3 protein: CASSLQGKNTEAFF
CDR3 DNA: TGTGCCAGCAGTTTACAGGGGAAGAACACTGAAGCTTTCTTT

V gene: TRBV7-2
D gene: .
J gene: TRBJ1-2
clone size: .
CDR3 protein: CASSLGGQGIYGYTF
CDR3 DNA: TGTGCCAGCAGCTTAGGGGGACAAGGGATCTATGGCTACACCTTC

V gene: TRBV5-1
D gene: .
J gene: TRBJ1-3
clone size: .
CDR3 protein: CASSLAVQGTGNTIYF
CDR3 DNA: TGCGCCAGCAGCTTGGCCGTTCAGGGGACCGGAAACACCATATATTTT

V gene: TRBV5-4
D gene: .
J gene: TRBJ1-1
clone size: .
CDR3 protein: CASSWAGVTEAFF
CDR3 DNA: TGTGCCAGCAGCTGGGCAGGGGTAACTGAAGCTTTCTTT

V gene: TRBV6-5
D gene: .
J gene: TRBJ2-7
clone size: .
CDR3 protein: CASSLGQGFTGEQYF
CDR3 DNA: TGTGCCAGCAGTCTGGGGCAGGGGTTCACCGGCGAGCAGTACTTC

V gene: TRBV7-8
D gene: .
J gene: TRBJ2-7
clone size: .
CDR3 protein: CASSLVEGYEQYF
CDR3 DNA: TGTGCCAGCAGCTTAGTTGAGGGTTACGAGCAGTACTTC

V gene: TRBV28
D gene: .
J gene: TRBJ1-1
clone size: many
CDR3 protein: CASSSTGEAFF
CDR3 DNA: TGTGCCAGCAGTTCGACAGGTGAAGCTTTCTTT

V gene: TRBV19
D gene: .
J gene: TRBJ1-2
clone size: .
CDR3 protein: CASSRPDRPANYGYTF
CDR3 DNA: TGTGCCAGTAGTCGACCTGACAGGCCAGCTAACTATGGCTACACCTTC

V gene: TRBV5-1
D gene: TRBD2
J gene: TRBJ2-7
clone size: .
CDR3 protein: CASSFSGRVYEQYF
CDR3 DNA: TGCGCCAGCAGCTTTAGCGGGAGAGTATACGAGCAGTACTTC

V gene: TRBV10-3
D gene: .
J gene: TRBJ2-2
clone size: .
CDR3 protein: CAIRASGTPEKSTTGELFF
CDR3 DNA: TGTGCCATCAGGGCCTCCGGGACGCCCGAAAAGAGTACCACCGGGGAGCTGTTTTTT

V gene: TRBV2
D gene: TRBD1
J gene: TRBJ2-2
clone size: .
CDR3 protein: CASRPGTVNTGELFF
CDR3 DNA: TGTGCCAGCAGGCCCGGGACAGTGAACACCGGGGAGCTGTTTTTT

V gene: TRBV30
D gene: TRBD1
J gene: TRBJ1-2
clone size: .
CDR3 protein: CAWSLTGGSYTF
CDR3 DNA: TGTGCCTGGAGTTTAACAGGGGGAAGCTACACCTTC

V gene: TRBV23-1
D gene: .
J gene: TRBJ1-4
clone size: .
CDR3 protein: CASSQSASVRTNEKLFF
CDR3 DNA: TGCGCCAGCAGTCAATCTGCGTCGGTCAGAACTAATGAAAAACTGTTTTTT

V gene: TRBV5-1
D gene: TRBD1
J gene: TRBJ2-3
clone size: .
CDR3 protein: CASGDSRTDTQYF
CDR3 DNA: TGCGCCAGCGGGGACAGTAGGACAGATACGCAGTATTTT

V gene: TRBV19
D gene: .
J gene: TRBJ1-2
clone size: .
CDR3 protein: CASRKGVTNYGYTF
CDR3 DNA: TGTGCCAGTAGGAAGGGGGTTACTAACTATGGCTACACCTTC

V gene: TRBV30
D gene: .
J gene: TRBJ1-1
clone size: .
CDR3 protein: CAWRGDTEAFF
CDR3 DNA: TGTGCCTGGAGAGGTGACACTGAAGCTTTCTTT

V gene: TRBV4-2
D gene: .
J gene: TRBJ1-6
clone size: .
CDR3 protein: CASSQNLGGDSPLHF
CDR3 DNA: TGTGCCAGCAGCCAAAACCTGGGGGGCGATTCACCCCTCCACTTT

V gene: TRBV10-3
D gene: .
J gene: TRBJ2-3
clone size: once
CDR3 protein: CAISEGGADTQYF
CDR3 DNA: TGTGCCATCAGTGAGGGGGGAGCAGATACGCAGTATTTT

V gene: TRBV6-6
D gene: TRBD1
J gene: TRBJ1-4
clone size: many
CDR3 protein: CASSYLPGQGQRLFF
CDR3 DNA: TGTGCCAGCAGTTACCTACCGGGACAGGGTCAAAGGCTGTTTTTT

V gene: TRBV4-1
D gene: .
J gene: TRBJ2-7
clone size: .
CDR3 protein: CASSQAEESYEQYF
CDR3 DNA: TGCGCCAGCAGTCAAGCGGAAGAGTCCTACGAGCAGTACTTC

V gene: TRBV7-2
D gene: .
J gene: TRBJ1-1
clone size: .
CDR3 protein: CASSFGGVNTEAFF
CDR3 DNA: TGTGCCAGCAGCTTTGGAGGGGTGAACACTGAAGCTTTCTTT

V gene: TRBV14
D gene: .
J gene: TRBJ1-6
clone size: .
CDR3 protein: CASSQDGPGRRSPLHF
CDR3 DNA: TGTGCCAGCAGCCAAGATGGGCCGGGGAGACGGTCACCCCTCCACTTT

V gene: TRBV30
D gene: .
J gene: TRBJ2-2
clone size: few
CDR3 protein: CAWRRDSGPGELFF
CDR3 DNA: TGTGCCTGGAGGCGGGACTCTGGCCCGGGGGAGCTGTTTTTT

V gene: TRBV5-4
D gene: .
J gene: TRBJ1-2
clone size: .
CDR3 protein: CASRPGFTNYGYTF
CDR3 DNA: TGTGCCAGCCGCCCCGGTTTTACTAACTATGGCTACACCTTC

V gene: TRBV7-9
D gene: TRBD2
J gene: TRBJ2-1
clone size: .
CDR3 protein: CASSPRSSGGATSYNEQFF
CDR3 DNA: TGTGCCAGCAGCCCACGGAGTAGCGGGGGGGCTACCTCCTACAATGAGCAGTTCTTC

V gene: TRBV29-1
D gene: TRBD1
J gene: TRBJ1-2
clone size: .
CDR3 protein: CSVNRGQANYGYTF
CDR3 DNA: TGCAGCGTGAACAGGGGGCAGGCGAACTATGGCTACACCTTC

V gene: TRBV19
D gene: .
J gene: TRBJ1-4
clone size: .
CDR3 protein: CASSRRSTNEKLFF
CDR3 DNA: TGTGCCAGTAGTCGAAGATCAACTAATGAAAAACTGTTTTTT

V gene: TRBV18
D gene: .
J gene: TRBJ2-3
clone size: few
CDR3 protein: CASSPVGGSTDTQYF
CDR3 DNA: TGTGCCAGCTCACCAGTTGGGGGGAGCACAGATACGCAGTATTTT

V gene: TRBV2
D gene: TRBD2
J gene: TRBJ2-3
clone size: .
CDR3 protein: CASTKTTSGGVDTQYF
CDR3 DNA: TGTGCCAGCACCAAAACGACTAGCGGGGGGGTGGATACGCAGTATTTT

V gene: TRBV19
D gene: TRBD1
J gene: TRBJ1-5
clone size: .
CDR3 protein: CASSTSRDRYQPQHF
CDR3 DNA: TGTGCCAGTAGTACCTCCCGGGACAGGTATCAGCCCCAGCATTTT

V gene: TRBV9
D gene: .
J gene: TRBJ1-5
clone size: .
CDR3 protein: CASSVGASNQPQHF
CDR3 DNA: TGTGCCAGCAGCGTAGGGGCGAGCAATCAGCCCCAGCATTTT

V gene: TRBV2
D gene: .
J gene: TRBJ1-4
clone size: .
CDR3 protein: CASSRDGYTGEKLFF
CDR3 DNA: TGTGCCAGCAGTAGGGACGGGTATACGGGCGAAAAACTGTTTTTT

V gene: TRBV5-4
D gene: TRBD2
J gene: TRBJ2-7
clone size: few
CDR3 protein: CASSLAGRAPYEQYF
CDR3 DNA: TGTGCCAGCAGCTTGGCGGGGAGGGCCCCCTACGAGCAGTACTTC

V gene: TRBV30
D gene: TRBD1
J gene: TRBJ1-2
clone size: .
CDR3 protein: CAWSVKGADRYTF
CDR3 DNA: TGTGCCTGGAGTGTAAAGGGGGCGGACCGGTACACCTTC

V gene: TRBV2
D gene: .
J gene: TRBJ1-4
clone size: .
CDR3 protein: CASTERRWNEKLFF
CDR3 DNA: TGTGCCAGCACGGAGAGGCGTTGGAATGAAAAACTGTTTTTT

V gene: TRBV27
D gene: TRBD2
J gene: TRBJ2-1
clone size: .
CDR3 protein: CASRSLAGIYNEQFF
CDR3 DNA: TGTGCCAGCCGATCGTTAGCGGGAATTTACAATGAGCAGTTCTTC

V gene: TRBV2
D gene: TRBD1
J gene: TRBJ1-4
clone size: .
CDR3 protein: CASSPDRGPMVEKLFF
CDR3 DNA: TGTGCCAGCAGTCCGGACAGGGGGCCGATGGTTGAAAAACTGTTTTTT

V gene: TRBV2
D gene: .
J gene: TRBJ2-5
clone size: many
CDR3 protein: CASSQLQETQYF
CDR3 DNA: TGTGCCAGCAGCCAGCTCCAAGAGACCCAGTACTTC

V gene: TRBV6-5
D gene: TRBD1
J gene: TRBJ1-2
clone size: .
CDR3 protein: CASSRQGTTYGYTF
CDR3 DNA: TGTGCCAGCAGCCGACAGGGGACTACCTATGGCTACACCTTC

V gene: TRBV19
D gene: .
J gene: TRBJ1-1
clone size: many
CDR3 protein: CASSISRVNTEAFF
CDR3 DNA: TGTGCCAGTAGTATCTCAAGGGTGAACACTGAAGCTTTCTTT

V gene: TRBV4-1
D gene: TRBD2
J gene: TRBJ2-3
clone size: .
CDR3 protein: CASSFSIGTSGGAVDTQYF
CDR3 DNA: TGCGCCAGCAGCTTTAGTATAGGGACTAGCGGGGGGGCTGTAGATACGCAGTATTTT

V gene: TRBV10-1
D gene: .
J gene: TRBJ2-7
clone size: .
CDR3 protein: CASSGGYEQYF
CDR3 DNA: TGCGCCAGCAGTGGAGGCTACGAGCAGTACTTC

V gene: TRBV7-2
D gene: .
J gene: TRBJ2-7
clone size: .
CDR3 protein: CASSQTRDKLYEQYF
CDR3 DNA: TGTGCCAGCAGCCAGACTCGGGACAAGTTGTACGAGCAGTACTTC

V gene: TRBV12-5
D gene: .
J gene: TRBJ2-7
clone size: .
CDR3 protein: CASGLPPGTGGGYEQYF
CDR3 DNA: TGTGCTAGTGGTTTGCCCCCGGGGACCGGCGGAGGTTACGAGCAGTACTTC